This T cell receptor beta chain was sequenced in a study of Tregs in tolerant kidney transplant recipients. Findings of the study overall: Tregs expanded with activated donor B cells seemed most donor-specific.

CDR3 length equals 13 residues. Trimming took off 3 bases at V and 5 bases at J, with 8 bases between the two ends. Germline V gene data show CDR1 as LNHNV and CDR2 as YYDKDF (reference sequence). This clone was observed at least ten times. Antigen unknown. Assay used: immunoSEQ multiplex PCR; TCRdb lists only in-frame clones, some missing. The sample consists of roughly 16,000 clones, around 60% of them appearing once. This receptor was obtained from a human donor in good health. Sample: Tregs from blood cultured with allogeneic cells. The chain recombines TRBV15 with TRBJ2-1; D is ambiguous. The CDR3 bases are TGTGCCACCAGCAGCGAACTCAACAATGAGCAGTTCTTC. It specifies CATSSELNNEQFF.